This T cell receptor beta chain was found in a study of cytomegalovirus exposure and HLA in healthy donors. The PCR was carried out with 60 Vbeta primers and 13 Jbeta primers. This table comes from immunoSEQ multiplex PCR, and its TCRdb copy is limited to in-frame clones, with some not included. The repertoire has 55,000 to 80,000 clones, about 75% of them found once; the top ten carry roughly an eighth. Germline V lookup: CDR1 KGHSH, CDR2 LQKENI. V was pared by 6 bases and J by 0 bases, with 6 bases of the junction left unmatched. This CDR3 is 16 amino acids long. The specimen was PBMCs. The TCR comes from a man in his 70s in good health and CMV-seronegative. The rearrangement joins TRBV18 to TRBJ1-5; the match to TRBD1 covers 9 bases. The CDR3 nucleotides are TGTGCCAGCTCCCCCGGGACAGGGAGTAGCAATCAGCCCCAGCATTTT. It specifies CASSPGTGSSNQPQHF.